The source of this T cell receptor (beta chain) is a study of T cell repertoires in cytomegalovirus infection. The overall study: Both recently identified HLA-C-restricted and well-studied HLA-B-restricted CMV epitopes were used in the study. The public TCR beta signatures pointed to both CMV infection and matching HLA type.

In TCRdb, the reads were re-called with MiXCR into one record per CDR3 protein. Among about half a million distinct CDR3 sequences listed, around a third were seen once. V shed 2 bases and J shed 5 bases, with 12 bases lying between them. CDR1 is SGHTA, CDR2 FQGNSA, per germline. The CDR3 spans 15 residues. Study results and limitations: CMV carriers having the relevant HLA were flagged by cumulative public TCR beta family frequency.

This clonotype has a count of ten or more. Its antigen is as yet unknown. Sample: cultured PBMCs, taken from culture after CMV antigen stimulation. The TCR was taken from a human donor in good health (CMV status not recorded). Some clones in this sample may be carry-over from other donors' samples. The chain has TRBV7-2 and TRBJ1-4, with D unclear. The CDR3 nucleotides are TGTGCCAGCAGCTTATCGCGGGGTCCGAATGAAAAACTGTTTTTT. Its translation is CASSLSRGPNEKLFF.